These 24 T cell receptor beta chains were all obtained from the same sample, sequenced in a study of T cell changes during pregnancy in multiple sclerosis. Sequencing was performed with immunoSEQ multiplex PCR; in TCRdb, only in-frame clones are kept and a portion is missing. The sample includes about 15,000 clones, roughly 85% of them seen just once. The sample here was CD8+ T cells from peripheral blood mononuclear cells, taken in the first trimester of pregnancy. These receptors all stem from a female donor with multiple sclerosis, enrolled in a pregnancy study.

V and J are TRBV27 and TRBJ2-1; tentatively, D is TRBD2 (5 bases). Trimming removed 5 bases from V and 0 bases from J, with 14 bases in between. The CDR3 is 16 residues long. Germline V CDR1 and CDR2: MNHEY, SMNVEV (reference sequence). The CDR3 DNA follows: TGTGCCAGCAGTCCGCCCGCGGGTAGCTCCTACAATGAGCAGTTCTTC. This codes for CASSPPAGSSYNEQFF.

This chain connects TRBV6-5 to TRBJ1-4, with TRBD1 as a possible D gene (6 bases). The germline gives CDR1 MNHEY, CDR2 SVGAGI. V was pared by 5 bases and J by 4 bases, with 11 bases between. This CDR3 region has 14 residues. The CDR3 sequence: CASSPGVGNEKLFF. CDR3 nucleotides: TGTGCCAGCAGTCCAGGGGTGGGTAATGAAAAACTGTTTTTT.

This rearrangement joins TRBV7-9 to TRBJ2-7; 10 bases line up with TRBD2. V dropped 5 bases and J dropped 2; count of bases not matched to a gene: 6. Germline loops: CDR1 SEHNR, CDR2 FQNEAQ (reference sequence). This CDR3 is 15 amino acids long. CDR3 in DNA: TGTGCCAGCAGCACCTCAGCGGGGGGGACCTACGAGCAGTACTTC. Its translation: CASSTSAGGTYEQYF.

V usage is TRBV6-5 and J usage is TRBJ2-1; TRBD2 matches at 14 bases. Losses at the gene ends were 4 bases for V and 7 bases for J; bases not matched to a gene: 3. Germline lookup yields CDR1 MNHEY and CDR2 SVGAGI. The CDR3 contains 15 residues. The CDR3 spells CASSLRLAGGNEQFF. The CDR3 DNA follows: TGTGCCAGCAGTTTGCGACTAGCGGGGGGGAATGAGCAGTTCTTC.

The chain combines TRBV10-3 with TRBJ2-7; 7 nucleotides line up with TRBD1. V was pared by 4 bases and J by 2 bases, with 8 bases of the junction left unmatched. The germline gives CDR1 ENHRY, CDR2 SYGVKD. The CDR3 contains 15 residues. Written as DNA, the CDR3 is TGTGCCATCAGTGGCGGATTGGACAGGACCTACGAGCAGTACTTC. Its protein product is CAISGGLDRTYEQYF.

CDR3: CASSARQGELTYNEQFF. Written as DNA, the CDR3 is TGTGCCAGCAGCGCAAGACAGGGGGAGTTAACCTACAATGAGCAGTTCTTC. The chain joins TRBV21-1 to TRBJ2-1; the table gives TRBD1 as D, unverified against the DNA. TRBV21-1 is marked as a pseudogene. The CDR3 sequence is 17 residues long.

The CDR3 DNA sequence: TGTGCCAGCAGTTTATGGCAGGGGAGAGCTTTCTTT. Translating it yields CASSLWQGRAFF. The chain has TRBV28 and TRBJ1-1; a weak D match, TRBD1 (6 bases). Trimming left V 0 bases short and J 10 bases short, with 9 bases between. The CDR3 is 12 residues long. CDR1 and CDR2 from the germline V gene are MDHEN and SYDVKM.

The rearrangement joins TRBV28 to TRBJ2-1; 10 positions agree with TRBD1. CDR1 and CDR2 from the germline V gene are MDHEN and SYDVKM. The ends lost 6 bases at V and 7 bases at J; junction bases unmatched: 12. The CDR3 spans 16 residues. The CDR3 region has the DNA TGTGCCAGCAGCTATGTCTTCGGGACAGGGGTGAATGAGCAGTTCTTC. This translates into CASSYVFGTGVNEQFF.

The genes are TRBV5-4 and TRBJ2-2, with a tentative D call TRBD1 (6 bases). The V end lost 3 bases, the J end lost 0 bases, and 12 bases lay between the germline ends. This CDR3 contains 16 residues. Germline V CDR1 and CDR2: SGHNT, YYREEE (reference sequence). CDR3 sequence: CASSSMTGTNTGELFF. In DNA form, the CDR3 reads TGTGCCAGCAGCTCCATGACAGGAACGAACACCGGGGAGCTGTTTTTT.

This chain uses TRBV28 with TRBJ2-1, with a tentative D call TRBD2 (7 bases). This CDR3 spans 17 amino acids. From germline, CDR1 is MDHEN and CDR2 SYDVKM. The V and J ends lost 1 base and 7 bases respectively, with 20 bases between them. CDR3 in amino acids: CASSLFKGGTNRNEQFF. CDR3 nucleotides: TGTGCCAGCAGTTTATTTAAGGGGGGGACAAATCGGAATGAGCAGTTCTTC.

This chain joins TRBV28 and TRBJ2-3; 10 bases are a match to TRBD2. The CDR3 is made up of 17 amino acids. J was trimmed by 2 bases and V by 3 bases; bases with no gene match: 8. Germline V gene lookup returns CDR1 MDHEN and CDR2 SYDVKM. CDR3 in amino acids: CASSFGIAGGLTDTQYF. The CDR3 region has the DNA TGTGCCAGCAGTTTTGGGATAGCGGGGGGTCTCACAGATACGCAGTATTTT.

V is TRBV10-2 and J is TRBJ2-5, with D possibly TRBD2 on 6 matching bases. V gave up 0 bases and J gave up 0 bases, with 11 bases separating them. Germline V CDR1 and CDR2: WSHSY, SAAADI. The length of the CDR3 is 16 residues. The DNA for the CDR3 is TGCGCCAGCAGTGAGTCGGCTAGCGACTACCAAGAGACCCAGTACTTC. It specifies CASSESASDYQETQYF.

Regarding this clone: Other DNA sequences in this specimen translate into the identical CDR3. The chain joins TRBV30 to TRBJ2-2; 7 bases map to TRBD1. Losses at the gene ends were 4 bases for V and 3 bases for J; bases not matched to a gene: 2. The CDR3 consists of 13 residues. Germline lookup yields CDR1 GTSNPN and CDR2 SVGIG (reference sequence). The CDR3 DNA follows: TGTGCCTGGACCGACAGGGACACCGGGGAGCTGTTTTTT. Its protein product is CAWTDRDTGELFF.

The genes are TRBV9 and TRBJ2-6; D is unclear. The CDR3 is 16 amino acids. Germline loops: CDR1 SGDLS, CDR2 YYNGEE. The germline V and J ends were trimmed by 4 bases and 4 bases, with 15 bases remaining between them. The CDR3 spells CASSSSLVAGANVLTF. DNA of the CDR3: TGTGCCAGCAGCTCCTCACTTGTAGCAGGGGCCAACGTCCTGACTTTC. Based on the CDR3 plus reference TRBV9 and TRBJ2-6, the full variable domain is DSGVTQTPKHLITATGQRVTLRCSPRSGDLSVYWYQQSLDQGLQFLIQYYNGEERAKGNILERFSAQQFPDLHSELNLSSLELGDSALYFCASSSSLVAGANVLTFGAGSRLTVL.

This clone was seen only once. The chain employs TRBV6-4 and TRBJ2-1, with a tentative D call TRBD2 (7 bases). This CDR3 comprises 15 residues. CDR1 and CDR2 (germline): MRHNA, SNTAGT. V was cut by 0 bases and J by 6 bases, with 12 bases left in between. CDR3 sequence reads: CASSDSRGGSNEQFF. The CDR3 region has the DNA TGTGCCAGCAGTGACTCGAGGGGGGGGTCCAATGAGCAGTTCTTC.

This clone was observed a handful of times. V is TRBV2 and J is TRBJ2-1, with TRBD1 matching over 10 bases. Germline CDR1 SNHLY, CDR2 FYNNEI. The J segment lost 4 bases and the V segment lost 6 bases, leaving 9 bases of the junction unmatched. The CDR3 contains 16 residues. The DNA for the CDR3 is TGTGCCAGCAGAGGGTACCGGGACAGGGGATACAATGAGCAGTTCTTC. This encodes CASRGYRDRGYNEQFF.

The sample holds one count of this clone. The chain employs TRBV4-1 and TRBJ2-1; D gene ambiguous. Germline V gene data show CDR1 as MGHRA and CDR2 as YSYEKL. This CDR3 region has 12 residues. Trimming shortened V by 4 bases and J by 10 bases, and 11 bases separated the two germline ends. CDR3 bases: TGCGCCAGCAGCCTTAGCCGGAACGAGCAGTTCTTC. This gives the protein CASSLSRNEQFF.

This clone was observed once. The CDR3 is CASSLGIYQPQHF. Here the CDR3 DNA reads TGTGCCAGCAGCTTGGGCATCTATCAGCCCCAGCATTTT. The V and J genes are TRBV27 and TRBJ1-5, with D unresolved. The CDR3 is 13 amino acids. Trimming removed 6 bases at V and 5 bases at J, with 11 bases between. Germline CDR1 and CDR2: MNHEY and SMNVEV (reference sequence).

The genes are TRBV28 and TRBJ1-1; no clear D gene. The germline V gene has CDR1 MDHEN and CDR2 SYDVKM. This CDR3 region has 14 residues. Deletions cut 1 base from V and 1 base from J, with 7 bases between. CDR3: CASSLFRGNTEAFF. The CDR3, as DNA: TGTGCCAGCAGTTTATTTCGGGGGAACACTGAAGCTTTCTTT.

The chain is built from TRBV10-3 and TRBJ2-7; TRBD2 matches at 9 bases. The junction had 5 bases not matched to a gene; V was cut back by 2 bases and J by 6 bases. The CDR3 is 14 amino acids. CDR1 ENHRY and CDR2 SYGVKD come from the germline V gene. The CDR3 sequence: CAISEGGLAGEQYF. The DNA for the CDR3 is TGTGCCATCAGTGAGGGGGGACTAGCCGGCGAGCAGTACTTC.

A word on this clone: Additional DNA sequences in this sample encode the identical CDR3. The chain recombines TRBV6-1 with TRBJ1-2, with 12 bases that match TRBD1. Germline V gene data show CDR1 as MNHNS and CDR2 as SASEGT. The CDR3 sequence is 15 residues long. Trimming removed 7 bases from V and 8 bases from J; junction bases left unmatched: 11. The CDR3 nucleotides read TGTGCCAGCACCGACGGGGGACAGGGGGCACGAGGCTACACCTTC. This codes for CASTDGGQGARGYTF.

The chain uses TRBV5-6 and TRBJ2-1; 9 bases fit TRBD2. CDR3 length: 15 amino acids. Losses at the gene ends were 2 bases for V and 4 bases for J; bases not matched to a gene: 4. Germline V gene data show CDR1 as SGHDT and CDR2 as YYEEEE. CDR3 loop: CASSFGTSLYNEQFF. The CDR3, as DNA: TGTGCCAGCAGCTTCGGGACTAGCCTATACAATGAGCAGTTCTTC.

V gene TRBV21-1 combines with J gene TRBJ2-3; the DNA was not used to check the table's D call, TRBD1. TRBV21-1 is a recognized pseudogene. The CDR3 covers 15 residues. The CDR3 DNA reads as TGTGCCAGCAGCAGGGGACAGTTCAGGCCAGATACGCAGTATTTT. Its protein product is CASSRGQFRPDTQYF.

The rearrangement links TRBV7-8 to TRBJ1-2; 9 bases match TRBD1. This CDR3 has 14 amino acids. Unmatched junction bases numbered 6, after V lost 6 bases and J lost 4 bases. Germline-derived CDR1 and CDR2 are SGHVS and FQNEAQ. This CDR3 is CASRNGTGIYGYTF. CDR3 in DNA: TGTGCCAGCAGGAATGGGACAGGGATCTATGGCTACACCTTC. The variable domain in full, with the rest retrieved from reference TRBV7-8 and TRBJ1-2, is GAGVSQSPRYKVAKRGQDVALRCDPISGHVSLFWYQQALGQGPEFLTYFQNEAQLDKSGLPSDRFFAERPEGSVSTLKIQRTQQEDSAVYLCASRNGTGIYGYTFGSGTRLTVV.